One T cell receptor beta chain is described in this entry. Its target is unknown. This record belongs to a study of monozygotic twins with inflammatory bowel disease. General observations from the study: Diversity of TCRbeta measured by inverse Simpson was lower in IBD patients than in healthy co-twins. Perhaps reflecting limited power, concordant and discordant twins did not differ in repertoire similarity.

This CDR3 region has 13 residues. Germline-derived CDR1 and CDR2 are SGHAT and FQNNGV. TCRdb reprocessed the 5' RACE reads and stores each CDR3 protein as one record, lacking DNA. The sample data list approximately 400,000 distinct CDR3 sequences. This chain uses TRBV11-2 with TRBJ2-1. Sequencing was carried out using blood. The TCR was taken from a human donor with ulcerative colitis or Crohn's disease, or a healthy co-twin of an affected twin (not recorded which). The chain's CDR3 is CASSPYTTGEQFF.